The rows below give T cell receptor beta chains drawn from one sample of a study of blood T cells in healthy people across ages. Each CDR3 protein is one row after TCRdb ran MiXCR on the 5' RACE reads. The data show around 1.5 million distinct CDR3 sequences, with 45% to 70% seen just once and roughly 6.3% held by the top ten. The sequenced material came from blood. These receptors were collected from a man aged 18 to 30 in good health. CDR3s include the opening cysteine and the closing phenylalanine or tryptophan. A D gene is named only where the DNA matches it firmly. Expanded clones are given a class, and other clones once, few, many or no size at all.

D gene,V gene,clone size,J gene,CDR3 protein,CDR3 DNA
-,TRBV15,-,TRBJ2-5,CATGRQETQYF,TGTGCCACCGGGAGACAAGAGACCCAGTACTTC
-,TRBV6-2/TRBV6-3,-,TRBJ2-7,CASIQGPSYEQYF,TGTGCCAGCATTCAGGGGCCGTCCTACGAGCAGTACTTC
TRBD2,TRBV2,-,TRBJ2-2,CATRTTSGDLELFF,TGTGCCACCCGGACAACTAGCGGGGACCTGGAGCTGTTTTTT
-,TRBV7-9,-,TRBJ1-2,CASLNEWDYGYTF,TGTGCCAGCCTTAACGAGTGGGACTATGGCTACACCTTC
-,TRBV6-5,few,TRBJ2-1,CASSYSWDRGDEQFF,TGTGCCAGCAGTTACTCGTGGGACCGCGGGGATGAGCAGTTCTTC
-,TRBV6-5,few,TRBJ2-1,CASSWDNEQFF,TGTGCCAGCAGTTGGGACAATGAGCAGTTCTTC
TRBD2,TRBV4-1,-,TRBJ2-5,CASSHFSGEETQYF,TGCGCCAGCAGCCACTTTAGCGGGGAAGAGACCCAGTACTTC
-,TRBV7-2,few,TRBJ2-3,CASSFGSGRSTDTQYF,TGTGCCAGCAGCTTCGGGTCGGGAAGGAGCACAGATACGCAGTATTTT
-,TRBV7-2,-,TRBJ2-1,CASSLAENSYNEQFF,TGTGCCAGCAGCTTAGCTGAAAACTCCTACAATGAGCAGTTCTTC
-,TRBV29-1,-,TRBJ2-5,CSAEVLRWETQYF,TGCAGCGCTGAGGTGTTGCGGTGGGAGACCCAGTACTTC
-,TRBV11-2,-,TRBJ2-7,CASSQQGGVWNEQYF,TGTGCCAGCAGCCAACAAGGAGGGGTTTGGAACGAGCAGTACTTC
TRBD2,TRBV9,-,TRBJ2-6,CASSVFLAEFSGANVLTF,TGTGCCAGCAGCGTATTTCTAGCGGAGTTCTCTGGGGCCAACGTCCTGACTTTC
TRBD2,TRBV29-1,-,TRBJ2-1,CSVTGLAGGYNEQFF,TGCAGCGTTACGGGACTAGCGGGAGGCTACAATGAGCAGTTCTTC
-,TRBV15,few,TRBJ2-4,CATSTEGDIDIQYF,TGTGCCACCAGCACCGAAGGGGACATTGACATTCAGTACTTC
-,TRBV4-1,few,TRBJ2-7,CASSQGRISYEQYF,TGCGCCAGCAGCCAAGGCAGGATCTCCTACGAGCAGTACTTC
-,TRBV6-4,-,TRBJ2-6,CASSDSTVGVGANVLTF,TGTGCCAGCAGTGACTCGACGGTCGGGGTCGGGGCCAACGTCCTGACTTTC
-,TRBV4-2,few,TRBJ2-6,CASSAITGPGANVLTF,TGTGCCAGCAGCGCAATTACAGGGCCTGGGGCCAACGTCCTGACTTTC